These 2 T cell receptor beta chains came from one sample sequenced in a study of cytotoxic CD8 clonotypes in ibrutinib-treated CLL. Sequenced by immunoSEQ multiplex PCR; TCRdb stores in-frame clones only, minus some. This table holds 250,000 to 350,000 clones, around 76% found once. Specimen: PBMCs, collected at disease progression, from a patient treated with ibrutinib. These receptors were collected from a human donor with chronic lymphocytic leukemia.

This chain links TRBV28 with TRBJ2-2; no definite D call. The V end lost 7 bases, the J end lost 2 bases, and 8 bases lay between the germline ends. Per germline, CDR1 MDHEN and CDR2 SYDVKM. The CDR3 runs 13 residues. DNA of the CDR3: TGTGCCAGCACCCTCCGTAACACCGGGGAGCTGTTTTTT. This gives the protein CASTLRNTGELFF.

The chain links TRBV2 to TRBJ1-5; no clear D. The CDR3 extends over 14 amino acids. Trimming took 2 bases from V and 0 from J, leaving 5 bases between them. The germline gives CDR1 SNHLY, CDR2 FYNNEI. The CDR3 loop reads CASSEIYSNQPQHF. The CDR3 DNA sequence: TGTGCCAGCAGTGAAATCTATAGCAATCAGCCCCAGCATTTT.